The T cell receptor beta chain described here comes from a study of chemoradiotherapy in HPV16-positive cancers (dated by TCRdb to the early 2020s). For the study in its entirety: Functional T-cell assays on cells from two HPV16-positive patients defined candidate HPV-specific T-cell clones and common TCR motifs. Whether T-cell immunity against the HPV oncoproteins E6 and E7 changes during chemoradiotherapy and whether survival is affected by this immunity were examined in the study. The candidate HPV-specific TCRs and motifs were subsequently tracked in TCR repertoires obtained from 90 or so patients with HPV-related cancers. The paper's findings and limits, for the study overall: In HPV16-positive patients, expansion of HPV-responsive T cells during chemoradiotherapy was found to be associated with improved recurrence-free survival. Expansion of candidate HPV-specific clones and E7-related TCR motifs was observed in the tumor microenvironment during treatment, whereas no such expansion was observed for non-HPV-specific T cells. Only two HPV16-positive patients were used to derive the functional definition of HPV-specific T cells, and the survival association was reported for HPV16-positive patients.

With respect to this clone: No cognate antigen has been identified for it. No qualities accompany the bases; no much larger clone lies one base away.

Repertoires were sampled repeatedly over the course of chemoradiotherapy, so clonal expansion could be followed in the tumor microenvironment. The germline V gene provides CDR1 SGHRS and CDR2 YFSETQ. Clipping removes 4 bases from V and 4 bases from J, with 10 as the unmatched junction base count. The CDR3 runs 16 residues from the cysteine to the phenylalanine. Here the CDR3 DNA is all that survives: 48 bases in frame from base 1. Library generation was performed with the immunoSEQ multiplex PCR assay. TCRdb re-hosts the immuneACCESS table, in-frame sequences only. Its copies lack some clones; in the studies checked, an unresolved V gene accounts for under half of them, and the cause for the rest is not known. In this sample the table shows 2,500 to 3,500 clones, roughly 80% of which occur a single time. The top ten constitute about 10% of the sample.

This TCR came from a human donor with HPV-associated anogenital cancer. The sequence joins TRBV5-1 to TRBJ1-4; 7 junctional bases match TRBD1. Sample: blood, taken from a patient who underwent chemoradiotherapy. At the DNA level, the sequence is TGCGCCAGCAGCGCTTCCACAGGGGCGTATAATGAAAAACTGTTTTTT. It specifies CASSASTGAYNEKLFF.